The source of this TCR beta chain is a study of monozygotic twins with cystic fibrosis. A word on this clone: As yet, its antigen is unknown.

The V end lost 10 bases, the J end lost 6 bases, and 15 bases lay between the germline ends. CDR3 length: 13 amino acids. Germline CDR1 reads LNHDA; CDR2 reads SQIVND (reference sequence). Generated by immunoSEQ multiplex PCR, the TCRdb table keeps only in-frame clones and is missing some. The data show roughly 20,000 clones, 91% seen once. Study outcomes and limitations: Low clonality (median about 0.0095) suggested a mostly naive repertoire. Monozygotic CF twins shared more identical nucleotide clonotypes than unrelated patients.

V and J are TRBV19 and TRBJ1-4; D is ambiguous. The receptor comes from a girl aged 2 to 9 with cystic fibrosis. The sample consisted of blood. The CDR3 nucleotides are TGTGCCACCTCGGGTGGCGAGCATGAAAAACTGTTTTTT. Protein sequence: CATSGGEHEKLFF.